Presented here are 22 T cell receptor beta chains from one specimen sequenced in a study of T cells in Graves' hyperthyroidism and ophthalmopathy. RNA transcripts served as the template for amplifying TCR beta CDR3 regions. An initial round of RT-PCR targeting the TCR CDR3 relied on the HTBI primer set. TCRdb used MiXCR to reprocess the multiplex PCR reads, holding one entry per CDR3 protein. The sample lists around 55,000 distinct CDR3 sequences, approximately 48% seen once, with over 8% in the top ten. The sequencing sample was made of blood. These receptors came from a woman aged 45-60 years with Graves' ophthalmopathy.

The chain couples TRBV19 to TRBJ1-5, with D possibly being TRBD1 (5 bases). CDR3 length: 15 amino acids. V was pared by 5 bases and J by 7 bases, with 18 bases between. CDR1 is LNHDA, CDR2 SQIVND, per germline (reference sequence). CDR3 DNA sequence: TGTGCCAGTAGTGGGACCAGCGTCGGCGAGCAGCCCCAGCATTTT. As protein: CASSGTSVGEQPQHF.

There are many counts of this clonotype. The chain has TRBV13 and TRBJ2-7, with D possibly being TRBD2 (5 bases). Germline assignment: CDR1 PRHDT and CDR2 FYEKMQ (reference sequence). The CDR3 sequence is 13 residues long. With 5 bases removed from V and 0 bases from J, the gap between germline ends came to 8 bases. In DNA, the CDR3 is TGTGCCAGCAGCCTCCGGGGCTCCTACGAGCAGTACTTC. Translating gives CASSLRGSYEQYF. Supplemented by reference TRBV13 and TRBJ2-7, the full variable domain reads AAGVIQSPRHLIKEKRETATLKCYPIPRHDTVYWYQQGPGQDPQFLISFYEKMQSDKGSIPDRFSAQQFSDYHSELNMSSLELGDSALYFCASSLRGSYEQYFGPGTRLTVT.

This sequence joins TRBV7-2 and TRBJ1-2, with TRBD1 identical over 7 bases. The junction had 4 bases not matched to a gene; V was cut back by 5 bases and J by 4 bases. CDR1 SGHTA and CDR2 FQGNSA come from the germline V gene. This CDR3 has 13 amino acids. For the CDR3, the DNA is TGTGCCAGCAGCGGGGGGACAGCCTATGGCTACACCTTC. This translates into CASSGGTAYGYTF.

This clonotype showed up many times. This chain's CDR3 is CASSPLERNTEAFF. DNA for the CDR3: TGTGCCAGCAGCCCGCTAGAGAGGAACACTGAAGCTTTCTTT. The V gene is TRBV7-9, the J gene TRBJ1-1, with no clear D. The CDR3 has 14 residues. Trimming removed 5 bases at V and 1 base at J, with 11 bases between. CDR1 SEHNR and CDR2 FQNEAQ come from the germline V gene (reference sequence).

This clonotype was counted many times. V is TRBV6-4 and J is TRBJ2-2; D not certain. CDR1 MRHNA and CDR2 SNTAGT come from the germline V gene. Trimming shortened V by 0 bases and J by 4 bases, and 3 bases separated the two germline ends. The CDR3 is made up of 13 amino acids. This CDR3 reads CASSDSGTGELFF. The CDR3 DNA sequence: TGTGCCAGCAGTGACTCGGGCACCGGGGAGCTGTTTTTT.

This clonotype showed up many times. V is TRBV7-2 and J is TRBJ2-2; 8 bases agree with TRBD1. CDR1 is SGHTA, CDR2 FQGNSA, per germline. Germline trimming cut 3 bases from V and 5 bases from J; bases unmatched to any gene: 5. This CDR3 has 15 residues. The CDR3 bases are TGTGCCAGCAGCTTCTCAGGGGGCCGGACCGGGGAGCTGTTTTTT. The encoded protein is CASSFSGGRTGELFF.

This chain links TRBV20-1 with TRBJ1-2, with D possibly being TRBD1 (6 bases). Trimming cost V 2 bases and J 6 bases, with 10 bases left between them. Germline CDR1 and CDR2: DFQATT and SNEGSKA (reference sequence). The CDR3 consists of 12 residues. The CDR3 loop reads CSARPQGHGYTF. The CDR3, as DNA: TGCAGTGCTAGACCCCAGGGGCATGGCTACACCTTC.

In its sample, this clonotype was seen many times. DNA for the CDR3: TGCAGCGGGGGGGGACAGGGGGGTTACACTGAAGCTTTCTTT. Translated: CSGGGQGGYTEAFF. The chain carries TRBV29-1 and TRBJ1-1; 11 bases map to TRBD1. This CDR3 contains 14 residues. V lost 7 bases, J lost 3 bases, and 7 bases stayed unmatched. From germline, CDR1 is SQVTM and CDR2 ANQGSEA.

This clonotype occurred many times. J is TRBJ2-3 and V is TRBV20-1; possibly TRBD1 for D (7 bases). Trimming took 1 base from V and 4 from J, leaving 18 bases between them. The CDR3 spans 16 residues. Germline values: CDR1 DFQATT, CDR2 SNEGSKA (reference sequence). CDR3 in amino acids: CSARVGGTALADTQYF. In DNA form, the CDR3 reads TGCAGTGCTAGAGTGGGCGGGACAGCCCTCGCAGATACGCAGTATTTT.

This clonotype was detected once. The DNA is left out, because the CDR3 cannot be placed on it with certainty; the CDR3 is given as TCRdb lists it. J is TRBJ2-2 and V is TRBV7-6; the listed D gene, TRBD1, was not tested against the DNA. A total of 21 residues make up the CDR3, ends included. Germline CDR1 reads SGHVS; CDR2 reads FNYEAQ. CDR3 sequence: CASSLESGTGLYEQYFGELFF.

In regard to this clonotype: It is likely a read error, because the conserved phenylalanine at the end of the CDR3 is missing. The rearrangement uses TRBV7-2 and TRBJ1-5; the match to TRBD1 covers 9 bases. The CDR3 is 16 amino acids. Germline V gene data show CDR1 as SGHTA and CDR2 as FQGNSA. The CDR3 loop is CASSDPGQGSNRPQHL. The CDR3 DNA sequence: TGTGCCAGCAGTGACCCGGGACAGGGTAGCAATCGGCCCCAGCATCTT.

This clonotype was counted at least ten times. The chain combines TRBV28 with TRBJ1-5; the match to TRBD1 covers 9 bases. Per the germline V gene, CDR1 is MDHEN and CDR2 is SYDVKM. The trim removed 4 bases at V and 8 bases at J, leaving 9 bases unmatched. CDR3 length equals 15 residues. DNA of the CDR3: TGTGCCAGCAGTTCGGGACAGGGCAAAGAGAAGCCCCAGCATTTT. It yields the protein CASSSGQGKEKPQHF.

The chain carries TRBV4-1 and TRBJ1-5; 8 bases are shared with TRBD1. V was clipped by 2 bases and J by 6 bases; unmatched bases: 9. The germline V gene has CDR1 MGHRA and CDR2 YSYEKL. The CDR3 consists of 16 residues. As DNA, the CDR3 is TGCGCCAGCAGCCAAAGACTCGACAGGGGTAGTCAGCCCCAGCATTTT. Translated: CASSQRLDRGSQPQHF.

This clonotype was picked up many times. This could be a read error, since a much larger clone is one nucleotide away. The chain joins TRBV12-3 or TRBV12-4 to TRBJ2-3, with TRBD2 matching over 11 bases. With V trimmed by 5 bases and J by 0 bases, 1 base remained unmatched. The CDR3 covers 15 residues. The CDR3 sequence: CASSRTSGSTDTQYF. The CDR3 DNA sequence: TGTGCCAGCAGTCGGACTAGCGGGAGCACAGATACGCAGTATTTT.

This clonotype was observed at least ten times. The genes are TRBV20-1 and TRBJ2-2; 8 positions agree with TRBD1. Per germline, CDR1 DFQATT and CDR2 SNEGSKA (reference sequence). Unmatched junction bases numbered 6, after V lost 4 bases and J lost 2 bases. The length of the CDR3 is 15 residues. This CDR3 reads CSAISGQDNTGELFF. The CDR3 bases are TGCAGTGCTATATCGGGACAGGACAACACCGGGGAGCTGTTTTTT.

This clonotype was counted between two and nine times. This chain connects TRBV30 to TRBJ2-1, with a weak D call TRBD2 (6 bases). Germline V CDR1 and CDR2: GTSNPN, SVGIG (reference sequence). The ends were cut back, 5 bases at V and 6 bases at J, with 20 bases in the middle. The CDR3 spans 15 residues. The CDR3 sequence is CAWSTGTVGSNEQFF. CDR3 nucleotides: TGTGCCTGGTCCACCGGGACTGTCGGTTCCAATGAGCAGTTCTTC.

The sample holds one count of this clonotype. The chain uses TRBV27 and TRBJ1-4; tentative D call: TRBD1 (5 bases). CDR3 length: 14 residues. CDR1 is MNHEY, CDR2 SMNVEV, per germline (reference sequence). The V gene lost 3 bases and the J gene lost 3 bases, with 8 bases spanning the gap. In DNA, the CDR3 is TGTGCCAGCAGTTTTCAGGGAGCTAATGAAAAACTGTTTTTT. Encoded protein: CASSFQGANEKLFF.

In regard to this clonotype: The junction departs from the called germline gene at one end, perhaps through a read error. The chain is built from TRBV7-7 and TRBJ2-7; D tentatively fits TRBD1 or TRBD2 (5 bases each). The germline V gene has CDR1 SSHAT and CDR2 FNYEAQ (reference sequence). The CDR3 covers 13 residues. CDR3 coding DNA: TGTGCTAGCAGCCCCTCGACAGACTACGAGCAGAACTTC. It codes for CASSPSTDYEQNF.

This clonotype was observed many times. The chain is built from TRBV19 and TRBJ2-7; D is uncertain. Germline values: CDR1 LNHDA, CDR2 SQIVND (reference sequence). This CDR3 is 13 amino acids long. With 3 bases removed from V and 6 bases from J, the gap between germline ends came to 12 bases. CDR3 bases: TGTGCCAGTAGTATGGGCAGGCTGGGCGAGCAGTACTTC. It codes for CASSMGRLGEQYF.

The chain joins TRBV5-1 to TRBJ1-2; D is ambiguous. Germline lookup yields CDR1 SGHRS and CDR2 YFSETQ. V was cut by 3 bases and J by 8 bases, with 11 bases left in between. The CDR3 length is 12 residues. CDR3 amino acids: CASSSNLYGYTF. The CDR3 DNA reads TGCGCCAGCAGCTCAAATTTGTACGGCTACACCTTC.

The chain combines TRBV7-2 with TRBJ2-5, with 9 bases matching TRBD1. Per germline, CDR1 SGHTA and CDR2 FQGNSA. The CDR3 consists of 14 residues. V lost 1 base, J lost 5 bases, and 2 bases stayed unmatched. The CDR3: CASSLGGTGETQYF. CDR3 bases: TGTGCCAGCAGCTTAGGGGGGACAGGGGAGACCCAGTACTTC.

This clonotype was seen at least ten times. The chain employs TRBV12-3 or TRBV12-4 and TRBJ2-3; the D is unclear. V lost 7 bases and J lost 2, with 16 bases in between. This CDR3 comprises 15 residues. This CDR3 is CASTPSTPATDTQYF. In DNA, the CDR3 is TGTGCCAGCACCCCTTCGACACCAGCCACAGATACGCAGTATTTT.